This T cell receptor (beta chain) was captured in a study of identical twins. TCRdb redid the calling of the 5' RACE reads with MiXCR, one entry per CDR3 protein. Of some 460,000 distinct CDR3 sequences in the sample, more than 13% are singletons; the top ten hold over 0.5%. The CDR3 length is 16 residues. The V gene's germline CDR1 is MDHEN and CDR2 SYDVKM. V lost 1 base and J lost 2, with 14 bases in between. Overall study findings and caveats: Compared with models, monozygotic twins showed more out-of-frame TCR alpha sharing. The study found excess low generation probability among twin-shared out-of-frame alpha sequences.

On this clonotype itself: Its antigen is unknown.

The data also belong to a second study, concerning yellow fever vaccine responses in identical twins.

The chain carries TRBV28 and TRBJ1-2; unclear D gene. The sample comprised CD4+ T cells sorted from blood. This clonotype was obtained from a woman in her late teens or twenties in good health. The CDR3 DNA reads TGTGCCAGCAGTTTATCGTCACCCGGTCAGAACTATGGCTACACCTTC. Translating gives CASSLSSPGQNYGYTF.